This record looks at one TCR beta chain sequence and its context. What it binds is unknown. The method was immunoSEQ multiplex PCR; TCRdb's version includes in-frame clones alone and lacks a portion of them. The sample lists under 50,000 clones; about 70% were seen once. Once cultured for approximately eleven days, the cells underwent separation to obtain CD4+ T cells. This sample was included in a study of vaccination effects on CD4 cells after COVID-19. Study details: All study participants received two doses of BNT162b2 or mRNA-1273 vaccine. Sampling occurred 16 days and one week pre-vaccination in two convalescent patients. Cultures of fewer than 2.5 million PBMC per well contained 9 to 10 IU/ml IL-2 plus 10 ug/ml peptides.

The V gene's germline CDR1 is MNHEY and CDR2 SVGAGI. The CDR3 runs to 14 residues. V lost 7 bases, J lost 2 bases, and 12 bases lay in between. The specimen comprised CD4+ T cells from PBMCs cultured without peptide, sampled before COVID-19 vaccination. This chain links TRBV6-5 with TRBJ1-5; D might be TRBD1 (6 bases). The clonotype comes from a human donor who had a prior SARS-CoV-2 infection. The DNA of the CDR3 is TGTGCCAGCAAACAGGGCGTGGGCAATCAGCCCCAGCATTTT. Encoded protein: CASKQGVGNQPQHF.